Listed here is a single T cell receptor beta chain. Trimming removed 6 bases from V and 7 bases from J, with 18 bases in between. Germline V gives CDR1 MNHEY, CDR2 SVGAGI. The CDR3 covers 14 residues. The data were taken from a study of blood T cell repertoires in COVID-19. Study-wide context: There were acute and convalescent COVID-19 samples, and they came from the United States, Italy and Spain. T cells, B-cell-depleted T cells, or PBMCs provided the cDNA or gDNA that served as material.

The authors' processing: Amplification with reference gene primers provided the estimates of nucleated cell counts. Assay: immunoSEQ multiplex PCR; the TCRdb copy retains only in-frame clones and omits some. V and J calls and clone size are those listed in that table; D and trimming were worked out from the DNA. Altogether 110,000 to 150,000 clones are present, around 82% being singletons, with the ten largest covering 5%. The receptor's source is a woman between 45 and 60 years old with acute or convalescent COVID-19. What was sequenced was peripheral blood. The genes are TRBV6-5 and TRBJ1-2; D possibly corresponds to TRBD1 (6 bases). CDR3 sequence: CASRQFSGDGGYTF. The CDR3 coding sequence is TGTGCCAGCAGACAGTTCTCAGGGGACGGTGGCTACACCTTC.